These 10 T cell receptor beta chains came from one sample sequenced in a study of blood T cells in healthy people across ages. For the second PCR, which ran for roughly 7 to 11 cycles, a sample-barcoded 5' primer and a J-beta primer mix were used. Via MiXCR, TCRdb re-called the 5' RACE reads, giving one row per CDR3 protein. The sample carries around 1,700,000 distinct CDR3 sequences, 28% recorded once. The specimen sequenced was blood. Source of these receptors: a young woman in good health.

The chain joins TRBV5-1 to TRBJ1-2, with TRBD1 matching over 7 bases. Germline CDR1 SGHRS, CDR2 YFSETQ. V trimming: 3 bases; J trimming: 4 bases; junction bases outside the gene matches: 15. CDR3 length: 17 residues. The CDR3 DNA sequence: TGCGCCAGCAGCTGGGGAGGGACCGGGACAGACTCCTATGGCTACACCTTC. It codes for CASSWGGTGTDSYGYTF. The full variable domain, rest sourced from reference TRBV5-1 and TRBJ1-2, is KAGVTQTPRYLIKTRGQQVTLSCSPISGHRSVSWYQQTPGQGLQFLFEYFSETQRNKGNFPGRFSGRQFSNSRSEMNVSTLELGDSALYLCASSWGGTGTDSYGYTFGSGTRLTVV.

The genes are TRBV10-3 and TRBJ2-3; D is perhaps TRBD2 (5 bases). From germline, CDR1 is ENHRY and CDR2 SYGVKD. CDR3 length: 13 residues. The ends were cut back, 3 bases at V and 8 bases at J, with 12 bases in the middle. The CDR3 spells CAISDGVNGTQYF. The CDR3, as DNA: TGTGCCATCAGTGACGGGGTAAACGGTACGCAGTATTTT.

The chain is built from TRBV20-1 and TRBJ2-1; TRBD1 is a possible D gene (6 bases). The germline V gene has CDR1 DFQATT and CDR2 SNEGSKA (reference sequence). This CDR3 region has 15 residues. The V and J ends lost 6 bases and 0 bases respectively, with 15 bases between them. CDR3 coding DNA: TGCAGTGCCGCTCAGGGGATAGGCTCCTACAATGAGCAGTTCTTC. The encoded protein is CSAAQGIGSYNEQFF.

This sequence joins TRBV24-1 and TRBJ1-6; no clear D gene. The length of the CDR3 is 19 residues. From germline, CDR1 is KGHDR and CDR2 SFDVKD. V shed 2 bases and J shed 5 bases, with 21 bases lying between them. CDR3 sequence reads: CATSDSPTGDIFNNSPLHF. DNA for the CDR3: TGTGCCACCAGTGATTCCCCAACGGGTGACATCTTCAATAATTCACCCCTCCACTTT.

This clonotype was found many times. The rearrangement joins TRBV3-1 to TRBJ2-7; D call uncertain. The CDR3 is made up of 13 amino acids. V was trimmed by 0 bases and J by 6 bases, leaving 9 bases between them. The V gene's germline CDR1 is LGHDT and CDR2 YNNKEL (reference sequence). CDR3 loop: CASSQDRAREQYF. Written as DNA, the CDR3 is TGTGCCAGCAGCCAAGATCGGGCGCGCGAGCAGTACTTC.

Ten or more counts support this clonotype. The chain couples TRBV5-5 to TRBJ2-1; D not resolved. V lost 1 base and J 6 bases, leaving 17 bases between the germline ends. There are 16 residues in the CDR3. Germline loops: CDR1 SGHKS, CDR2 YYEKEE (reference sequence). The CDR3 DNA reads TGTGCCAGCAGCTTGTCTCATAGGGAAAGGAGCAATGAGCAGTTCTTC. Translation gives CASSLSHRERSNEQFF.

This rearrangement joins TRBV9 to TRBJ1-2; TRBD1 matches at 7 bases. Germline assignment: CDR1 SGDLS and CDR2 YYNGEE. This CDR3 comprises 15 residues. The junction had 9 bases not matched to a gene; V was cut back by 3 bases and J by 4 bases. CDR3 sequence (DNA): TGTGCCAGCAGCGCACAGGGGCCCACCGGCTATGGCTACACCTTC. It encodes CASSAQGPTGYGYTF.

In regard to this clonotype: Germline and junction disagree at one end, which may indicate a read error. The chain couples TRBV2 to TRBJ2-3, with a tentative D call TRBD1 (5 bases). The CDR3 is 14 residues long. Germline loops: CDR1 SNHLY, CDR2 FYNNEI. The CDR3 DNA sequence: TGTGCCAGCAGGGAAGCGACAGAGTGGGATACGCAGTATTTT. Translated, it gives CASREATEWDTQYF.

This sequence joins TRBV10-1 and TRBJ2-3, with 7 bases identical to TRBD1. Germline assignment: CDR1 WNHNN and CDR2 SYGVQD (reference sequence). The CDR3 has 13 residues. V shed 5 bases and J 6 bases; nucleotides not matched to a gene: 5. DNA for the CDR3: TGCGCCAGCAGTACTCAGGACAGGGATACGCAGTATTTT. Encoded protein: CASSTQDRDTQYF.

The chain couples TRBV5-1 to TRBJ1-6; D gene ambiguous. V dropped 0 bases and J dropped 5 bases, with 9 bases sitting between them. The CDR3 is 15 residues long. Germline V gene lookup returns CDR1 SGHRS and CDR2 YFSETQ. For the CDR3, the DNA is TGCGCCAGCAGCTTGGTTCAGGCCGATAATTCACCCCTCCACTTT. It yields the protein CASSLVQADNSPLHF.